The next 16 T cell receptor beta chains were all read from a single sample in a study of blood T cell repertoires in COVID-19 (dated by TCRdb to 2018 to 2021). Receptor amplification or capture employed the immunoSEQ multiplex PCR assay. TCRdb re-hosts the immuneACCESS table, in-frame sequences only. Its copies lack some clones; in the studies checked, an unresolved V gene accounts for under half of them, and the cause for the rest is not known. Present in this sample are hundreds of thousands of clones, roughly 85% of which were seen just once. The ten largest clones capture 3.5% to 4% of the sample. Sequencing used peripheral blood. The receptors were sampled from a woman under 30 with acute or convalescent COVID-19.

The chain is built from TRBV28 and TRBJ2-2; 7 nucleotides align to TRBD1. The germline V gene has CDR1 MDHEN and CDR2 SYDVKM. With 6 bases clipped from V and 6 bases from J, the junction kept 7 bases outside the gene matches. CDR3 size: 14 residues. The CDR3 DNA sequence: TGTGCCAGCAGACTGACAGGGTACGCCGGGGAGCTGTTTTTT. Amino acid sequence: CASRLTGYAGELFF.

The genes are TRBV30 and TRBJ1-2; possible D gene TRBD1, 5 bases. The CDR3 extends over 14 amino acids. Trimming removed 5 bases from V and 2 bases from J, with 15 bases in between. CDR1 is GTSNPN, CDR2 SVGIG, per germline (reference sequence). CDR3 nucleotide sequence: TGTGCCTGGCGCCTACAGGCGACAAACTATGGCTACACCTTC. Translation: CAWRLQATNYGYTF.

This clone was seen a few times. DNA of the CDR3: TGTGCCAGCTCACCGGCAGGGAATCAGCCCCAGCATTTT. Amino acid sequence: CASSPAGNQPQHF. This sequence joins TRBV18 and TRBJ1-5, with a possible D match to TRBD1 (5 bases). The germline CDR1 and CDR2 sequences are KGHSH and LQKENI. The CDR3 spans 13 residues. The ends were cut back, 3 bases at V and 4 bases at J, with 7 bases in the middle. Supplemented by reference TRBV18 and TRBJ1-5, the full variable domain reads NAGVMQNPRHLVRRRGQEARLRCSPMKGHSHVYWYRQLPEEGLKFMVYLQKENIIDESGMPKERFSAEFPKEGPSILRIQQVVRGDSAAYFCASSPAGNQPQHFGDGTRLSIL.

V is TRBV12-3 or TRBV12-4 and J is TRBJ1-5; D not resolved. This CDR3 is 13 amino acids long. The germline V and J ends were trimmed by 4 bases and 0 bases, with 4 bases remaining between them. CDR3 residues: CASSYSSNQPQHF. The CDR3 nucleotides are TGTGCCAGCAGTTATAGTAGCAATCAGCCCCAGCATTTT.

This chain uses TRBV28 with TRBJ1-1, with a possible D match to TRBD1 (5 bases). Trimming removed 5 bases from V and 4 bases from J, with 20 bases in between. Germline V gene sequence: CDR1 MDHEN, CDR2 SYDVKM. The CDR3 runs 16 residues. In nucleotides, the CDR3 is TGTGCCAGCAGTAAAAAGGGTGACAGTCGATTCACTGAAGCTTTCTTT. Its protein is CASSKKGDSRFTEAFF.

This rearrangement joins TRBV10-1 to TRBJ1-1; D is ambiguous. CDR3 size: 15 residues. The V gene lost 2 bases and the J gene lost 7 bases, with 17 bases spanning the gap. The germline V gene has CDR1 WNHNN and CDR2 SYGVQD (reference sequence). CDR3 bases: TGCGCCAGCAGTGAGGGGTCAGTACCAGACTTTGAAGCTTTCTTT. This encodes CASSEGSVPDFEAFF.

The V and J genes are TRBV6-5 and TRBJ1-4; D is ambiguous. The CDR3 sequence is 15 residues long. Germline V gives CDR1 MNHEY, CDR2 SVGAGI. V gave up 5 bases and J gave up 1 base, with 11 bases separating them. The CDR3 reads CASSRLRGTNEKLFF. The CDR3, as DNA: TGTGCCAGCAGTCGTCTACGGGGAACTAATGAAAAACTGTTTTTT.

This clone was observed a single time. V and J are TRBV7-9 and TRBJ1-5; 8 bases are shared with TRBD1. This CDR3 comprises 15 residues. Germline V gene sequence: CDR1 SEHNR, CDR2 FQNEAQ (reference sequence). V was pared by 3 bases and J by 4 bases, with 5 bases of the junction left unmatched. The CDR3 DNA reads TGTGCCAGCAGCTTCGGACAGGGACAAAATCAGCCCCAGCATTTT. Protein sequence: CASSFGQGQNQPQHF.

This chain links TRBV2 with TRBJ1-1, with no clear D. From germline, CDR1 is SNHLY and CDR2 FYNNEI. With 3 bases removed from V and 6 bases from J, the gap between germline ends came to 5 bases. This CDR3 region has 11 residues. CDR3 residues: CASSDSSEAFF. The CDR3, as DNA: TGTGCCAGCAGTGACTCCTCTGAAGCTTTCTTT. Full variable domain (rest looked up from reference TRBV2 and TRBJ1-1): EPEVTQTPSHQVTQMGQEVILRCVPISNHLYFYWYRQILGQKVEFLVSFYNNEISEKSEIFDDQFSVERPDGSNFTLKIRSTKLEDSAMYFCASSDSSEAFFGQGTRLTVV.

The J gene is TRBJ2-7, the V gene TRBV19; TRBD1 matches at 8 bases. The V segment lost 3 bases and the J segment 4 bases; nucleotides outside the gene matches: 8. The CDR3 loop spans 15 amino acids. Germline lookup yields CDR1 LNHDA and CDR2 SQIVND (reference sequence). CDR3 nucleotides: TGTGCCAGTAGTATTGAGGACAGGGATACGTACGAGCAGTACTTC. Translated: CASSIEDRDTYEQYF.

The chain couples TRBV2 to TRBJ2-1, with TRBD2 matching 14 bases. V was pared by 7 bases and J by 0 bases, with 11 bases of the junction left unmatched. Germline V CDR1 and CDR2: SNHLY, FYNNEI. The CDR3 is 19 residues long. The CDR3 region has the DNA TGTGCCAGCATAAGACTAGCGGGGGGGATAATGAGCTCCTACAATGAGCAGTTCTTC. This gives the protein CASIRLAGGIMSSYNEQFF.

The chain recombines TRBV7-9 with TRBJ1-1, with 7 positions matching TRBD1. The germline CDR1 and CDR2 sequences are SEHNR and FQNEAQ (reference sequence). The CDR3 covers 13 residues. J lost 3 bases, V lost 4 bases, and 2 bases had no gene match. The CDR3 DNA follows: TGTGCCAGCAGCTCCCAGGGGGACACTGAAGCTTTCTTT. It specifies CASSSQGDTEAFF. Full variable domain (missing parts from reference TRBV7-9 and TRBJ1-1): DTGVSQNPRHKITKRGQNVTFRCDPISEHNRLYWYRQTLGQGPEFLTYFQNEAQLEKSRLLSDRFSAERPKGSFSTLEIQRTEQGDSAMYLCASSSQGDTEAFFGQGTRLTVV.

This chain joins TRBV6-5 and TRBJ1-3; D perhaps matches TRBD1 (5 bases). The ends were cut back, 8 bases at V and 4 bases at J, with 15 bases in the middle. CDR3 length: 14 amino acids. Germline V gene sequence: CDR1 MNHEY, CDR2 SVGAGI. CDR3 DNA sequence: TGTGCCAGCGCTGTGGGGGGGACCGGAAACACCATATATTTT. Amino acid sequence: CASAVGGTGNTIYF.

V and J are TRBV9 and TRBJ2-1; 10 bases match TRBD2. Germline CDR1 SGDLS, CDR2 YYNGEE. The CDR3 covers 16 residues. V was clipped by 0 bases and J by 9 bases; unmatched bases: 9. CDR3 in DNA: TGTGCCAGCAGCGTAGAGGCTAGCGGGAGACTGGGTGAGCAGTTCTTC. Translated: CASSVEASGRLGEQFF.

The V and J genes are TRBV6-5 and TRBJ1-3; a possible D gene is TRBD1 (6 bases). Germline CDR1 reads MNHEY; CDR2 reads SVGAGI. The CDR3 has 16 residues. The ends were cut back, 2 bases at V and 0 bases at J, with 11 bases in the middle. CDR3 amino acids: CASSYGGRPSGNTIYF. The CDR3, as DNA: TGTGCCAGCAGTTACGGGGGCAGGCCCTCTGGAAACACCATATATTTT.

The V gene is TRBV5-4, the J gene TRBJ1-1; D remains ambiguous. Germline V gives CDR1 SGHNT, CDR2 YYREEE (reference sequence). Trimming left V 1 base short and J 0 bases short, with 10 bases between. This CDR3 comprises 15 residues. The CDR3 reads CASSLPYPMNTEAFF. The CDR3 nucleotides read TGTGCCAGCAGCTTGCCCTATCCCATGAACACTGAAGCTTTCTTT.